These 23 T cell receptor beta chains originate from one sample sequenced in a study of PD-L1 blockade in urothelial cancer. Stated time point: pretreatment peripheral blood. The assay was immunoSEQ multiplex PCR, and TCRdb's table has in-frame clones only and misses some. Here the sample spans 15,000 to 20,000 clones, about nine tenths being singletons. Specimen: PBMCs, collected around atezolizumab (anti-PD-L1) treatment. The receptors originated from a man between 65 and 80 years old with urothelial cancer.

This sequence joins TRBV30 and TRBJ1-1; perhaps TRBD1 as D (5 bases). This CDR3 is built from 13 residues. CDR1 is GTSNPN and CDR2 is SVGIG in the germline V gene (reference sequence). Trimming removed 4 bases from V and 1 base from J, with 10 bases in between. In DNA, the CDR3 is TGTGCCTGGAATCAGGGAGGGAACACTGAAGCTTTCTTT. Protein sequence: CAWNQGGNTEAFF.

The V call is TRBV7-6, the J call TRBJ2-1, with TRBD2 matching over 8 bases. From germline, CDR1 is SGHVS and CDR2 FNYEAQ. The CDR3 loop spans 16 amino acids. The J segment lost 9 bases and the V segment lost 3 bases, leaving 13 bases of the junction unmatched. CDR3 sequence: CASSFFPGGGQAEQFF. The CDR3 DNA reads TGTGCCAGCAGCTTTTTCCCGGGGGGGGGACAAGCTGAGCAGTTCTTC.

The chain carries TRBV27 and TRBJ1-6; D is perhaps TRBD1 (5 bases). The germline CDR1 and CDR2 sequences are MNHEY and SMNVEV (reference sequence). V was trimmed by 3 bases and J by 9 bases, leaving 9 bases between them. The CDR3 spans 13 residues. This CDR3 reads CASSFRVSSPLHF. The CDR3 nucleotides read TGTGCCAGCAGTTTCAGGGTATCTTCACCCCTCCACTTT.

The chain joins TRBV10-3 to TRBJ2-3, with D unclear. Germline V gene sequence: CDR1 ENHRY, CDR2 SYGVKD. V was cut by 4 bases and J by 1 base, with 3 bases left in between. CDR3 length: 12 amino acids. The CDR3 spells CAISGGTDTQYF. The CDR3 DNA reads as TGTGCCATCAGTGGAGGCACAGATACGCAGTATTTT.

This chain links TRBV6-5 with TRBJ1-6, with D unclear. This CDR3 contains 16 residues. Trimming pared 3 bases from V and 6 bases from J, leaving 15 bases between. Germline CDR1 and CDR2: MNHEY and SVGAGI. The CDR3 DNA sequence: TGTGCCAGCAGTTATCAGAATAGAGACTTTAATTCACCCCTCCACTTT. As protein: CASSYQNRDFNSPLHF.

The genes are TRBV5-1 and TRBJ1-1; D unclear. The V end lost 0 bases, the J end lost 1 base, and 10 bases lay between the germline ends. CDR3 length: 15 amino acids. Germline loops: CDR1 SGHRS, CDR2 YFSETQ. The CDR3 DNA reads TGCGCCAGCAGCTTGGTAACCAGATCGAACACTGAAGCTTTCTTT. Its translation: CASSLVTRSNTEAFF. Using reference TRBV5-1 and TRBJ1-1 for the parts outside the CDR3, the full variable domain is KAGVTQTPRYLIKTRGQQVTLSCSPISGHRSVSWYQQTPGQGLQFLFEYFSETQRNKGNFPGRFSGRQFSNSRSEMNVSTLELGDSALYLCASSLVTRSNTEAFFGQGTRLTVV.

The chain employs TRBV29-1 and TRBJ2-3; 8 nucleotides line up with TRBD2. V shed 4 bases and J 0 bases; nucleotides not matched to a gene: 3. CDR1 and CDR2 (germline): SQVTM, ANQGSEA. CDR3 size: 14 residues. CDR3 DNA: TGCAGCGTTGTGGGCGGGGGGAGCACAGATACGCAGTATTTT. It specifies CSVVGGGSTDTQYF.

J is TRBJ1-5 and V is TRBV28; TRBD1 matches 9 bases. J was trimmed by 2 bases and V by 4 bases; bases with no gene match: 6. CDR3 length equals 16 residues. In germline, CDR1 is MDHEN, CDR2 SYDVKM. Here the CDR3 DNA reads TGTGCCAGCAGTTCCGGGACAGGGTCTGGCAATCAGCCCCAGCATTTT. It encodes CASSSGTGSGNQPQHF.

As for this clone: One junction end does not reproduce the germline sequence, and a read error may be involved. The J gene is TRBJ2-1, the V gene TRBV5-4; D perhaps matches TRBD2 (5 bases). This CDR3 region has 15 residues. Germline V gene data show CDR1 as SGHNT and CDR2 as YYREEE (reference sequence). The CDR3 DNA reads as TGTGCCAGCAGTTTGGACTCAAGCTCCTACAATGAGCAGTTCTTC. It translates to CASSLDSSSYNEQFF.

The chain has TRBV27 and TRBJ1-1; D gene ambiguous. The CDR3 is 13 residues long. Per germline, CDR1 MNHEY and CDR2 SMNVEV (reference sequence). The V gene lost 4 bases and the J gene lost 5 bases, with 11 bases spanning the gap. CDR3 coding DNA: TGTGCCAGCAGTTCTTGGACTGATACTGAAGCTTTCTTT. As protein: CASSSWTDTEAFF.

V is TRBV30 and J is TRBJ2-1; D is undetermined. The CDR3 runs to 13 residues. CDR1 and CDR2 (germline): GTSNPN, SVGIG (reference sequence). V was shortened by 1 base and J by 8 bases, with 12 bases between the two germline ends. The CDR3 nucleotides are TGTGCCTGGAGTGATCCTCCTCTCGATGAGCAGTTCTTC. It is translated as CAWSDPPLDEQFF.

This chain joins TRBV5-5 and TRBJ2-1; D might be TRBD2 (7 bases). The CDR3 is 16 residues long. V lost 0 bases, J lost 9 bases, and 19 bases lay in between. Germline lookup yields CDR1 SGHKS and CDR2 YYEKEE (reference sequence). The CDR3 protein is CASSLGRGGTEGEQFF. As DNA, the CDR3 is TGTGCCAGCAGCTTGGGGAGGGGGGGGACCGAGGGTGAGCAGTTCTTC.

This clone has only a few counts. The chain recombines TRBV10-1 with TRBJ1-1; no reliable D call. Germline V gene data show CDR1 as WNHNN and CDR2 as SYGVQD (reference sequence). CDR3 size: 16 residues. V lost 2 bases and J lost 4, with 17 bases in between. The CDR3 DNA reads as TGCGCCAGCAGTGAGGGACGCAGTCGTCGGGGCACTGAAGCTTTCTTT. It translates to CASSEGRSRRGTEAFF.

As DNA, the CDR3 is TGTGCCACCAGCAGAGGCGGGGCGGGGGCGCAGAATTCACCCCTCCACTTT. It specifies CATSRGGAGAQNSPLHF. The J gene is TRBJ1-6, the V gene TRBV15; D perhaps matches TRBD1 (6 bases). The CDR3 has 17 amino acids. Germline V CDR1 and CDR2: LNHNV, YYDKDF (reference sequence). V was clipped by 1 base and J by 7 bases, with 17 bases between them.

This chain joins TRBV6-4 and TRBJ2-1; 7 positions agree with TRBD2. Germline CDR1 is MRHNA and CDR2 is SNTAGT. CDR3 length: 15 amino acids. J lost 3 bases, V lost 8 bases, and 10 bases had no gene match. CDR3 amino acids: CASGTEAGVYNEQFF. The CDR3, as DNA: TGTGCCAGCGGTACCGAGGCGGGGGTCTACAATGAGCAGTTCTTC.

The J gene is TRBJ2-1, the V gene TRBV28; the D gene is possibly TRBD2 (6 bases). CDR3 length: 12 residues. Germline V gene sequence: CDR1 MDHEN, CDR2 SYDVKM. V was trimmed by 5 bases and J by 15 bases, leaving 17 bases between them. The CDR3 loop reads CASSGELAPWFF. CDR3 sequence (DNA): TGTGCCAGCAGTGGGGAACTAGCACCCTGGTTCTTC.

The chain carries TRBV19 and TRBJ1-1; D unclear. This CDR3 has 14 residues. Germline CDR1 and CDR2: LNHDA and SQIVND (reference sequence). V was clipped by 1 base and J by 6 bases, with 12 bases between them. The DNA for the CDR3 is TGTGCCAGTAGTATAGCAGGCACTGCTTCTGAAGCTTTCTTT. Encoded protein: CASSIAGTASEAFF.

In this sample, this clone turned up once. The J gene is TRBJ2-7, the V gene TRBV4-2, with D perhaps matching TRBD1 (5 bases). Trimming shortened V by 4 bases and J by 5 bases, and 18 bases separated the two germline ends. Germline V gene lookup returns CDR1 LGHNA and CDR2 YNFKEQ. The CDR3 extends over 15 amino acids. The CDR3 nucleotides read TGTGCCAGCAGCCCCTACCCCGCCAGGGCGAACGAGCAGTACTTC. It encodes CASSPYPARANEQYF.

The rearrangement uses TRBV4-1 and TRBJ1-2; D remains unclear. Germline assignment: CDR1 MGHRA and CDR2 YSYEKL. The CDR3 consists of 17 residues. The germline V and J ends were trimmed by 1 base and 3 bases, with 18 bases remaining between them. The CDR3, as DNA: TGCGCCAGCAGCCAAGTAGCTCCCGCGGAGGCCTACTATGGCTACACCTTC. Residues: CASSQVAPAEAYYGYTF.

The chain recombines TRBV7-2 with TRBJ1-2, with D hard to call. The V end lost 6 bases, the J end lost 7 bases, and 21 bases lay between the germline ends. Germline CDR1 and CDR2: SGHTA and FQGNSA. There are 15 residues in the CDR3. The CDR3 spells CASRGGGIFTSGYTF. For the CDR3, the DNA is TGTGCCAGCAGAGGAGGAGGGATTTTCACTAGTGGCTACACCTTC.

This chain joins TRBV2 and TRBJ2-2; TRBD1 agrees at 7 bases. The CDR3 runs 13 residues. The V and J ends lost 3 bases and 6 bases, in that order; junction bases with no gene match: 1. CDR1 is SNHLY, CDR2 FYNNEI, per germline. The CDR3: CASSDRGSGELFF. CDR3 in DNA: TGTGCCAGCAGTGACAGGGGGTCCGGGGAGCTGTTTTTT.

The chain joins TRBV11-2 to TRBJ2-3; D may be TRBD1 (7 bases). Germline loops: CDR1 SGHAT, CDR2 FQNNGV. Trimming took 4 bases from V and 6 from J, leaving 20 bases between them. CDR3 length equals 16 residues. Written as DNA, the CDR3 is TGTGCCAGCAGCTGGGGGGACAGTACACCTGGGGATACGCAGTATTTT. Translated: CASSWGDSTPGDTQYF.

The CDR3 loop is CASSLGTGREEAFF. DNA of the CDR3: TGCGCCAGCAGCTTGGGCACGGGGAGGGAAGAAGCTTTCTTT. The gene calls are TRBV5-1 and TRBJ1-1; D is ambiguous. Trimming took off 0 bases at V and 8 bases at J, with 14 bases between the two ends. The CDR3 consists of 14 residues. Germline loops: CDR1 SGHRS, CDR2 YFSETQ.